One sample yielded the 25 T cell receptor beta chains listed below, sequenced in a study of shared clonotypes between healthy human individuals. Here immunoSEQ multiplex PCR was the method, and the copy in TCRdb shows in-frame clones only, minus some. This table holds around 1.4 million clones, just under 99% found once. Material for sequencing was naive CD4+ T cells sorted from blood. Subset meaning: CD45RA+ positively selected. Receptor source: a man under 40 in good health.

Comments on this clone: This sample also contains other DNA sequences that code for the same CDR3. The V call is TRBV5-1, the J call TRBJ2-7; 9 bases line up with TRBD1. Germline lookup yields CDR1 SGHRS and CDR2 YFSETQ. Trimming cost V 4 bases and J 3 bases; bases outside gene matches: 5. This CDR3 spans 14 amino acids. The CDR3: CASSPGQGFYEQYF. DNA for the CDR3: TGCGCCAGCAGCCCGGGACAGGGATTCTACGAGCAGTACTTC.

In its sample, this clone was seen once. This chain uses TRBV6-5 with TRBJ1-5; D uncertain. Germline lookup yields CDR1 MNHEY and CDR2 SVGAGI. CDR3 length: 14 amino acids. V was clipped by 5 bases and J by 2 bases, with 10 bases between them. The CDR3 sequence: CASSPDWGNQPQHF. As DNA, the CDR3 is TGTGCCAGCAGTCCGGACTGGGGCAATCAGCCCCAGCATTTT.

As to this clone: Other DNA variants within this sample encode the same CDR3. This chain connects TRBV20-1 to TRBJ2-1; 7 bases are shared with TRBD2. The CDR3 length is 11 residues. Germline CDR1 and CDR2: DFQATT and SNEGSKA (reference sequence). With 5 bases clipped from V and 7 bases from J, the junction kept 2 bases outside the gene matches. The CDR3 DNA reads TGCAGTGCTGGGGGGGTGAATGAGCAGTTCTTC. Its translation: CSAGGVNEQFF.

CDR3 loop: CASSLASGRGLNEQYF. CDR3 DNA: TGCGCCAGCAGCTTGGCCTCGGGCAGGGGTTTAAACGAGCAGTACTTC. The chain carries TRBV5-1 and TRBJ2-7, with a weak D call TRBD1 (6 bases). Germline CDR1 and CDR2: SGHRS and YFSETQ. Trimming took 0 bases from V and 5 from J, leaving 18 bases between them. The CDR3 covers 16 residues.

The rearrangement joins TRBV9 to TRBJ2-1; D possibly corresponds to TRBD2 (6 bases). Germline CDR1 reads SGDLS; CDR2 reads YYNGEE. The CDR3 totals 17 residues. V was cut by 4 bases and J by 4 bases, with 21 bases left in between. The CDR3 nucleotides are TGTGCCAGCAGCTCGTCTAGCGAAAAGCCCCATTACAATGAGCAGTTCTTC. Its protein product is CASSSSSEKPHYNEQFF. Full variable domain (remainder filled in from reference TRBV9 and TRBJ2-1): DSGVTQTPKHLITATGQRVTLRCSPRSGDLSVYWYQQSLDQGLQFLIQYYNGEERAKGNILERFSAQQFPDLHSELNLSSLELGDSALYFCASSSSSEKPHYNEQFFGPGTRLTVL.

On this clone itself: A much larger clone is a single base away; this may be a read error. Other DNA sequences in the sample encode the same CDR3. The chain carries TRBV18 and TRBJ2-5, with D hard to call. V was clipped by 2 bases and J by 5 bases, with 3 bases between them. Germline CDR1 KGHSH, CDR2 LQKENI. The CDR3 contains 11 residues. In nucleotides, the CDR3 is TGTGCCAGCTCACCAGTGGAGACCCAGTACTTC. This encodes CASSPVETQYF.

The CDR3 reads CASSLTAGSLFF. DNA of the CDR3: TGTGCCAGCAGTTTAACGGCCGGGAGCCTGTTCTTC. The chain carries TRBV27 and TRBJ2-1; TRBD2 might be the D (6 bases). Germline loops: CDR1 MNHEY, CDR2 SMNVEV (reference sequence). V was pared by 2 bases and J by 15 bases, with 14 bases between. This CDR3 is 12 amino acids long.

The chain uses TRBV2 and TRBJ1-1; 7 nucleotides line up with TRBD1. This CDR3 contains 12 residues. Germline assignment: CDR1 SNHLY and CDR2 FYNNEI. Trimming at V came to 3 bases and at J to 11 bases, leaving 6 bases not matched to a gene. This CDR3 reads CASSDDRAAAFF. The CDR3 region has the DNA TGTGCCAGCAGTGACGACAGGGCGGCGGCTTTCTTT.

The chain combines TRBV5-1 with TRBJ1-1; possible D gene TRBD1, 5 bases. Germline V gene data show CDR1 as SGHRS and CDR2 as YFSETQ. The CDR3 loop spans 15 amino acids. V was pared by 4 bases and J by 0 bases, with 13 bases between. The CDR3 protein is CASSTETEVNTEAFF. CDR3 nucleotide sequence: TGCGCCAGCAGCACAGAGACAGAAGTGAACACTGAAGCTTTCTTT.

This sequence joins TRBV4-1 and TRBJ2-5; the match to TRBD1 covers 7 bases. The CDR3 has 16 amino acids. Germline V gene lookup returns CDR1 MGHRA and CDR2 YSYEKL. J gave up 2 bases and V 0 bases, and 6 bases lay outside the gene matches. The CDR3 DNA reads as TGCGCCAGCAGCCAAGAAAGACAGGGCCCGCAAGAGACCCAGTACTTC. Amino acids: CASSQERQGPQETQYF.

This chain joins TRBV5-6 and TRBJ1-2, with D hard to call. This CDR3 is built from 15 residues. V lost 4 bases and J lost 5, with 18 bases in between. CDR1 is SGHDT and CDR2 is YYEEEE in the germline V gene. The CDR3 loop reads CASSIRTLAIYGYTF. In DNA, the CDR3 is TGTGCCAGCAGCATAAGGACCCTGGCTATTTATGGCTACACCTTC.

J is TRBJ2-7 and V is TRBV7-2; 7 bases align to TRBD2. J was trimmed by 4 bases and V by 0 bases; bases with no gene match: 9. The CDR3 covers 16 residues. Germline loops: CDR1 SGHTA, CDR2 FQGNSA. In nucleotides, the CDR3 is TGTGCCAGCAGCTTAGCGAATCGCGGGAGAGTGTACGAGCAGTACTTC. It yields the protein CASSLANRGRVYEQYF.

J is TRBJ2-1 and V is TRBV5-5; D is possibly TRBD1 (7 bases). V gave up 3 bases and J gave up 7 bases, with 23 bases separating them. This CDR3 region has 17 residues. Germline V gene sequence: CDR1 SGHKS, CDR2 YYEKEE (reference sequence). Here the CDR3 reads CASSWRTGRDFLNEQFF. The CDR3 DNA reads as TGTGCCAGCAGCTGGCGGACAGGTAGGGACTTCTTAAATGAGCAGTTCTTC.

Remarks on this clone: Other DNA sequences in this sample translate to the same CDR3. The CDR3 bases are TGTGCCAGCAGCGCCGGGACAGGGCGCGGGGAGCTGTTTTTT. It specifies CASSAGTGRGELFF. The chain employs TRBV2 and TRBJ2-2; 9 nucleotides align to TRBD1. The CDR3 has 14 residues. V lost 6 bases, J lost 7 bases, and 6 bases stayed unmatched. Germline CDR1 SNHLY, CDR2 FYNNEI.

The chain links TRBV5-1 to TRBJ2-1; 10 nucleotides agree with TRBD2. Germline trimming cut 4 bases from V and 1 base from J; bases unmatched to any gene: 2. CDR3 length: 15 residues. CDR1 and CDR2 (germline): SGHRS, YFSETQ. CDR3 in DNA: TGCGCCAGCAGCATAGCGGGAGGATCCTACAATGAGCAGTTCTTC. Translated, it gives CASSIAGGSYNEQFF. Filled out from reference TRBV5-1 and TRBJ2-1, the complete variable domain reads KAGVTQTPRYLIKTRGQQVTLSCSPISGHRSVSWYQQTPGQGLQFLFEYFSETQRNKGNFPGRFSGRQFSNSRSEMNVSTLELGDSALYLCASSIAGGSYNEQFFGPGTRLTVL.

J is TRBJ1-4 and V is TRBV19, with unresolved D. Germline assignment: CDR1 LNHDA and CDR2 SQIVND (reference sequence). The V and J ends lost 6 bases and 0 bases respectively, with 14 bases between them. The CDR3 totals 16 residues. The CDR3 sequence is CASRLRSAATNEKLFF. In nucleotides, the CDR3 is TGTGCCAGTAGGCTCAGGTCCGCGGCAACTAATGAAAAACTGTTTTTT. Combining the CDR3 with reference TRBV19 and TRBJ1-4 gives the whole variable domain DGGITQSPKYLFRKEGQNVTLSCEQNLNHDAMYWYRQDPGQGLRLIYYSQIVNDFQKGDIAEGYSVSREKKESFPLTVTSAQKNPTAFYLCASRLRSAATNEKLFFGSGTQLSVL.

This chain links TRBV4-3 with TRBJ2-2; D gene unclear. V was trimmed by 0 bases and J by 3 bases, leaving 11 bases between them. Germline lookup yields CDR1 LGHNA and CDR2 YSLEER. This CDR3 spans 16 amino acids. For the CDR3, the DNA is TGCGCCAGCAGCCAAGAGTGGGCAGAACACACCGGGGAGCTGTTTTTT. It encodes CASSQEWAEHTGELFF.

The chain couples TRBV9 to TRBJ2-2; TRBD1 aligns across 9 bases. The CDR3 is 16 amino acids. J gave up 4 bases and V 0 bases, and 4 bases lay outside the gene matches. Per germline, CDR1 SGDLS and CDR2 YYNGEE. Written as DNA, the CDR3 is TGTGCCAGCAGCGTAGACTCGGGACAGGGCACCGGGGAGCTGTTTTTT. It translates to CASSVDSGQGTGELFF.

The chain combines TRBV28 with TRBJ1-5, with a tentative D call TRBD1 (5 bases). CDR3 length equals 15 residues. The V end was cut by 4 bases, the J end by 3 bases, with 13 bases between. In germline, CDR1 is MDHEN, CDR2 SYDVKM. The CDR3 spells CASSSRESINQPQHF. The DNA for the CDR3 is TGTGCCAGCAGTTCCAGGGAGAGCATCAATCAGCCCCAGCATTTT.

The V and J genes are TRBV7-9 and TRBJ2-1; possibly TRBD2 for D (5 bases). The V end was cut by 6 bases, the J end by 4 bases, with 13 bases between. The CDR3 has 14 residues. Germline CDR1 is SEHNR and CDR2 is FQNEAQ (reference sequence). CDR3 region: CASSREFGYNEQFF. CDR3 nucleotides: TGTGCCAGCAGTAGGGAGTTTGGGTACAATGAGCAGTTCTTC.

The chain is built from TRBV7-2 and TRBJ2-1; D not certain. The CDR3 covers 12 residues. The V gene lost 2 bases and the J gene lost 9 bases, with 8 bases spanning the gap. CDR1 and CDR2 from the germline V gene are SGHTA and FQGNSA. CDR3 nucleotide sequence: TGTGCCAGCAGCTTAAACGCGATTGAGCAGTTCTTC. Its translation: CASSLNAIEQFF. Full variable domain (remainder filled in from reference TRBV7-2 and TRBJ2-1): GAGVSQSPSNKVTEKGKDVELRCDPISGHTALYWYRQSLGQGLEFLIYFQGNSAPDKSGLPSDRFSAERTGGSVSTLTIQRTQQEDSAVYLCASSLNAIEQFFGPGTRLTVL.

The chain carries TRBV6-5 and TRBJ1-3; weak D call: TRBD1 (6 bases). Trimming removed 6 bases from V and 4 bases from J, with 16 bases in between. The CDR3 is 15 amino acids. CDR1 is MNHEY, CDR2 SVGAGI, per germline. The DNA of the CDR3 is TGTGCCAGCAGCCCCTGGGGGGCGCGAGGAAACACCATATATTTT. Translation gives CASSPWGARGNTIYF.

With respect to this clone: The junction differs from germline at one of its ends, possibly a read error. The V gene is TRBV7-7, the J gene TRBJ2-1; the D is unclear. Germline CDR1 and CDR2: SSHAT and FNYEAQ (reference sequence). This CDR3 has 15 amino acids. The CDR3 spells CASSSGASSYNEQFF. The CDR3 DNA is TGTGCTAGCAGCTCGGGCGCGAGCTCCTACAATGAGCAGTTCTTC.

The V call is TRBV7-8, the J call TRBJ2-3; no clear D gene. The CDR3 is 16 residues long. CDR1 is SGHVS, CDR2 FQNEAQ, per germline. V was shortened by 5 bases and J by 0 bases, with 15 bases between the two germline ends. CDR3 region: CASSTLQSSSTDTQYF. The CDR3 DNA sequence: TGTGCCAGCAGCACTTTACAGAGCTCTAGCACAGATACGCAGTATTTT.

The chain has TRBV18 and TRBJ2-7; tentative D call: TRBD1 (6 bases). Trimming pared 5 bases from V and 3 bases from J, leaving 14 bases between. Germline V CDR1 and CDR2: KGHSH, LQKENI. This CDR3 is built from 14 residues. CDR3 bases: TGTGCCAGCTCAGGTGTAGAACAGGGCTACGAGCAGTACTTC. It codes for CASSGVEQGYEQYF. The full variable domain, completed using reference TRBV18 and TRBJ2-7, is NAGVMQNPRHLVRRRGQEARLRCSPMKGHSHVYWYRQLPEEGLKFMVYLQKENIIDESGMPKERFSAEFPKEGPSILRIQQVVRGDSAAYFCASSGVEQGYEQYFGPGTRLTVT.